These T cell receptor beta chains were read from a single sample in a study of blood T cell repertoires in COVID-19. Method: immunoSEQ multiplex PCR; TCRdb's copy keeps in-frame clones and lacks some. In the table there are around 220,000 clones, 86% of which are singletons. The sequenced sample was peripheral blood. Receptors were obtained from a woman in her 50s with COVID-19, enrolled during active disease. CDR3s include the opening cysteine and the closing phenylalanine or tryptophan. The D gene is left open where the match is weak. Size values are once, few and many counts, or a class for expanded clones, and some rows have none.

TRBJ1-2 TRBV6-2/TRBV6-3 NA NA TGTGCCAGCAGTTACTCCCGGGAGTATGGCTACACCTTC CASSYSREYGYTF
TRBJ1-4 TRBV27 TRBD1 NA TGTGCCAGCAGTTCAACAGGGGTGGGCAGTCGGAATGAAAAACTGTTTTTT CASSSTGVGSRNEKLFF
TRBJ2-3 TRBV30 TRBD2 NA TGTGCCTGGAGTAAACTGACTAGCGCCACAGATACGCAGTATTTT CAWSKLTSATDTQYF
TRBJ1-6 TRBV27 NA NA TGTGCCAGCAGTTTACGCCCTGTGGGGCCCCAAATTAATTCACCCCTCCACTTT CASSLRPVGPQINSPLHF
TRBJ1-1 TRBV7-8 NA NA TGTGCCAGCAGCTTAGGGACAGTGAACACTGAAGCTTTCTTT CASSLGTVNTEAFF
TRBJ2-2 TRBV12-5 TRBD1 NA TGTGCTAGTGGGACAGGGGACACCGGGGAGCTGTTTTTT CASGTGDTGELFF
TRBJ1-6 TRBV7-9 NA NA TGTGCCAGCAGCTTAGACGTCTGGGGCGCGAATAATTCACCCCTCCACTTT CASSLDVWGANNSPLHF
TRBJ1-1 TRBV7-9 NA NA TGTGCCAGCAGCACTAACAGGAATATGAACACTGAAGCTTTCTTT CASSTNRNMNTEAFF
TRBJ2-1 TRBV18 TRBD2 NA TGTGCCAGCTCACCCGGAGGAGCGGGGGGTAGAAATGAGCAGTTCTTC CASSPGGAGGRNEQFF
TRBJ1-5 TRBV5-6 NA NA TGTGCCAGCAGCTTGTTCACAGCCAAATATAGCAATCAGCCCCAGCATTTT CASSLFTAKYSNQPQHF
TRBJ1-2 TRBV11-2 NA NA TGTGCCAGCAGCTTAGGGGCAGGGGTTAATGGCTACACCTTC CASSLGAGVNGYTF
TRBJ1-3 TRBV10-2 NA NA TGCGCCAGCAGTCTTCGCGGGGACTCTGGAAACACCATATATTTT CASSLRGDSGNTIYF
TRBJ2-1 TRBV15 NA NA TGTGCCACCAGCAGAGAATCCCGCACCAGAAGCAATGAGCAGTTCTTC CATSRESRTRSNEQFF
TRBJ2-3 TRBV18 TRBD2 NA TGTGCCAGCTCACCACTAGCGGGGGGTATAACAGATACGCAGTATTTT CASSPLAGGITDTQYF
TRBJ2-2 TRBV6-5 NA NA TGTGCCAGCAGTTACCGACAGATCACCGGGGAGCTGTTTTTT CASSYRQITGELFF
TRBJ1-6 TRBV15 TRBD1 NA TGTGCCACCAGAAGGGACAGAGCTAATTCACCCCTCCACTTT CATRRDRANSPLHF
TRBJ1-1 TRBV7-2 TRBD1 NA TGTGCCAGCAGTAATACAGGGGATACTGAAGCTTTCTTT CASSNTGDTEAFF
TRBJ2-3 TRBV30 TRBD2 NA TGTGCCTGGAGTGTAAAGCGGGGGGTTTTAGATACGCAGTATTTT CAWSVKRGVLDTQYF
TRBJ2-1 TRBV27 TRBD1 NA TGTGCCAGCAGGGGTGGACAGGGTCCCCTGAATGAGCAGTTCTTC CASRGGQGPLNEQFF
TRBJ2-3 TRBV19 TRBD2 NA TGTGCCAGTAGTCCGACTAGCGGTATGGCAACAGATACGCAGTATTTT CASSPTSGMATDTQYF
TRBJ2-1 TRBV6-5 TRBD1 NA TGTGCCAGCAACCGGGGACAGGCCCTATTCAATGAGCAGTTCTTC CASNRGQALFNEQFF
TRBJ2-3 TRBV23-1 TRBD2 once TGCGCCAGCAGTCACTCGAAGGGACTAGCGGGGCTGAGTACAGATACGCAGTATTTT CASSHSKGLAGLSTDTQYF
TRBJ2-2 TRBV2 NA NA TGTGCCATCAACGTTTGGGACGGGAGACAGGGAATCACCGGGGAGCTGTTTTTT CAINVWDGRQGITGELFF
TRBJ1-2 TRBV12-3/TRBV12-4 TRBD1 NA TGTGCCAGCAGTCGGGACAGGGCCTATGGCTACACCTTC CASSRDRAYGYTF
TRBJ1-3 TRBV5-1 NA few TGCGCCAGCAGCCTCGGTCATGGGGCTGACACCATATATTTT CASSLGHGADTIYF
TRBJ2-5 TRBV19 NA once TGTGCCAGTAGTATGGGCAGGGTAGAGACCCAGTACTTC CASSMGRVETQYF
TRBJ1-2 TRBV5-1 NA once TGCGCCAGCAGCCCGGAAGCGGGACTCTATGGCTACACCTTC CASSPEAGLYGYTF
TRBJ2-6 TRBV19 TRBD1 NA TGTGCCAGTAGTACCGGGACAGGCGACACTGGGGCCAACGTCCTGACTTTC CASSTGTGDTGANVLTF
TRBJ2-3 TRBV15 TRBD2 few TGTGCCACCAGCAGACCCACTAGCGGGGGGACGCAGTATTTT CATSRPTSGGTQYF
TRBJ1-2 TRBV5-1 NA few TGCGCCAGCAGCTTGGAAGAGAGAGGAGATGGCTACACCTTC CASSLEERGDGYTF
TRBJ2-1 TRBV6-5 TRBD2 NA TGTGCCAGCAGTAGACTAGCTCCGAATGAGCAGTTCTTC CASSRLAPNEQFF
TRBJ1-5 TRBV30 NA NA TGTGCCTGGAGTGGGGGGGATAATCAGCCCCAGCATTTT CAWSGGDNQPQHF
TRBJ1-2 TRBV10-3 NA NA TGTGCCATCAGCGGACAGAATGACTGGAGTGGCTACACCTTC CAISGQNDWSGYTF
TRBJ2-6 TRBV9 NA NA TGTGCCAGCAGTTGGTCAGGGTCTGGGGCCAACGTCCTGACTTTC CASSWSGSGANVLTF
TRBJ2-5 TRBV5-1 NA NA TGCGCCAGCAGCTGGGGTAGCGGAGGTCCCCAAGAGACCCAGTACTTC CASSWGSGGPQETQYF
TRBJ2-2 TRBV6-5 TRBD2 NA TGTGCCAGCAGTTACCGGGAGGACACCGGGGAGCTGTTTTTT CASSYREDTGELFF
TRBJ2-1 TRBV10-2 NA NA TGCGCCAGCAGTGAGAGGACAGATCCCGATGGGGTCTTC CASSERTDPDGVF
TRBJ2-1 TRBV5-1 TRBD2 NA TGCGCCAGCAGTCCGCCTAATAGCGGGCTTTGGAATGAGCAGTTCTTC CASSPPNSGLWNEQFF
TRBJ1-2 TRBV6-4 NA NA TGTGCCAGCAGTGACGTAGGGACACGCTATGGCTACACCTTC CASSDVGTRYGYTF
TRBJ2-3 TRBV5-5 TRBD2 NA TGTGCCAGCAGCTTGAGGACTAGCGGGGGACGCACAGATACGCAGTATTTT CASSLRTSGGRTDTQYF
TRBJ2-1 TRBV25-1 NA NA TGTGCCACCGAAGAGGGGAGGAGATCCTACAATGAGCAGTTCTTC CATEEGRRSYNEQFF
TRBJ1-4 TRBV7-9 NA NA TGTGCCAGCAGCGCCCGGGATGGGGATGAAAAACTGTTTTTT CASSARDGDEKLFF
TRBJ1-4 TRBV15 NA NA TGTGCCACCAGCAGAGATCGACAGGTCAATGAAAAACTGTTTTTT CATSRDRQVNEKLFF
TRBJ2-6 TRBV5-1 TRBD1 NA TGCGCCAGCAGAGGGACAGGGTTCTCTGGGGCCAACGTCCTGACTTTC CASRGTGFSGANVLTF
TRBJ1-1 TRBV19 TRBD1 once TGTGCCAGTAGCCAGGACAGGGCCACTGAAGCTTTCTTT CASSQDRATEAFF
TRBJ1-1 TRBV9 TRBD1 NA TGTGCCAGCACCCTAAACCCGATACAGGGGCCGGGACCCTACACTGAAGCTTTCTTT CASTLNPIQGPGPYTEAFF